What follows is one TCR beta chain and its context. Libraries were prepared by immunoSEQ multiplex PCR; TCRdb keeps only in-frame clonotypes and omits some of them. This sample carries more than 85,000 clones, more than 75% of them seen once, and the ten largest clones take roughly 3.7%. The data stem from a study of control samples from healthy donors and cancer patients. The V end was cut by 3 bases, the J end by 1 base, with 13 bases between. The CDR3 totals 16 residues. From germline, CDR1 is GTSNPN and CDR2 SVGIG (reference sequence). The sequence came from a woman in her fifties or sixties with lung cancer. Sequences were obtained from PBMCs. The gene calls are TRBV30 and TRBJ2-6; D is perhaps TRBD1 or TRBD2 (6 bases each). Here the CDR3 reads CAWRDTGASGANVLTF. The CDR3 DNA sequence: TGTGCCTGGAGAGACACGGGGGCATCTGGGGCCAACGTCCTGACTTTC.